Following are 9 T cell receptor beta chains from one sample sequenced in a study of human T cells and chemical hapten exposure. TCRdb passed the RACE reads through MiXCR, listing each CDR3 protein once. Here the sample spans roughly 180,000 distinct CDR3 sequences, approximately 20% being singletons. The time point denotes: patch test 1, 2 weeks after DPC sensitization. Treatment of the sample: therapeutic diphenylcyclopropenone sensitization with weekly scalp DPC. The starting material was whole blood, obtained in connection with sensitization to the hapten diphenylcyclopropenone (DPC). Receptor source: a woman aged 45-65 years with alopecia areata. Some clones in this sample may be carry-over from other donors' samples.

CDR3 sequence: CASSLRDRQTGELFF. The CDR3 nucleotides are TGCGCCAGCAGCTTGAGAGACAGGCAAACCGGGGAGCTGTTTTTT. This chain links TRBV5-1 with TRBJ2-2; D might be TRBD1 (6 bases). The V end lost 1 base, the J end lost 5 bases, and 12 bases lay between the germline ends. CDR3 size: 15 residues. In germline, CDR1 is SGHRS, CDR2 YFSETQ.

This clonotype has more than one count but fewer than ten. The chain is built from TRBV29-1 and TRBJ1-1, with 7 bases identical to TRBD1. The CDR3 consists of 13 residues. The V gene end was trimmed by 2 bases and the J gene end by 5 bases; junction bases not matched to a gene: 5. Germline CDR1 reads SQVTM; CDR2 reads ANQGSEA. The CDR3 here is CSVEQGGGTEAFF. Here the CDR3 DNA reads TGCAGCGTTGAACAGGGGGGAGGAACTGAAGCTTTCTTT.

This sequence joins TRBV29-1 and TRBJ1-1; TRBD1 matches 7 bases. This CDR3 has 13 residues. Trimming cost V 6 bases and J 0 bases; bases outside gene matches: 4. The germline gives CDR1 SQVTM, CDR2 ANQGSEA. The CDR3 here is CSVQGQVNTEAFF. CDR3 nucleotides: TGCAGCGTCCAAGGACAGGTGAACACTGAAGCTTTCTTT.

In regard to this clonotype: Germline is not matched at one junction end, which may reflect a read error. CDR3 DNA sequence: TGTGCCAGCAGTGAAGCGCTTCAGGGGTCGCGCTATGGCTACAACTTC. Translation: CASSEALQGSRYGYNF. This sequence joins TRBV2 and TRBJ1-2, with D perhaps TRBD1 (6 bases). The V gene's germline CDR1 is SNHLY and CDR2 FYNNEI. The CDR3 length is 16 residues.

Here the CDR3 reads CSVEAGSGTDTQYF. CDR3 coding DNA: TGCAGCGTTGAAGCTGGTAGCGGCACAGATACGCAGTATTTT. The chain couples TRBV29-1 to TRBJ2-3; tentative D call: TRBD2 (5 bases). The CDR3 runs 14 residues. Trimming took off 1 base at V and 1 base at J, with 9 bases between the two ends. Germline CDR1 and CDR2: SQVTM and ANQGSEA.

A few counts support this clonotype. V is TRBV6-5 and J is TRBJ2-7, with TRBD1 matching over 7 bases. V lost 5 bases and J lost 0; bases outside the gene matches: 7. This CDR3 region has 15 residues. CDR1 is MNHEY and CDR2 is SVGAGI in the germline V gene. CDR3 in amino acids: CASSARGDSSYEQYF. As DNA, the CDR3 is TGTGCCAGCAGTGCGCGTGGGGACAGCTCCTACGAGCAGTACTTC.

There are a few counts of this clonotype. This chain joins TRBV20-1 and TRBJ2-7; 7 nucleotides line up with TRBD2. Germline V gene data show CDR1 as DFQATT and CDR2 as SNEGSKA (reference sequence). The CDR3 sequence is 16 residues long. The V gene end was trimmed by 0 bases and the J gene end by 1 base; junction bases not matched to a gene: 9. The CDR3 is CSARESRASGSYEQYF. In DNA form, the CDR3 reads TGCAGTGCTAGAGAAAGTAGGGCTAGCGGTTCCTACGAGCAGTACTTC.

This clonotype was found a few times. This chain connects TRBV19 to TRBJ2-1; the D call may be TRBD1 or TRBD2 (5 bases each). CDR1 and CDR2 (germline): LNHDA, SQIVND (reference sequence). V dropped 4 bases and J dropped 0 bases, with 10 bases sitting between them. The CDR3 is 15 amino acids. The CDR3 DNA is TGTGCCAGTAGTAAAGACGGGACCTCCTACAATGAGCAGTTCTTC. Translation: CASSKDGTSYNEQFF.

The chain combines TRBV27 with TRBJ1-4; 7 nucleotides align to TRBD1. There are 15 residues in the CDR3. Germline trimming cut 3 bases from V and 4 bases from J; bases unmatched to any gene: 5. Germline CDR1 and CDR2: MNHEY and SMNVEV (reference sequence). The CDR3 region has the DNA TGTGCCAGCAGTTTCCGAGGGGGCGTTAATGAAAAACTGTTTTTT. Protein product: CASSFRGGVNEKLFF.